The 18 T cell receptor beta chains below come from one sample, sequenced in a study of T cells in Graves' hyperthyroidism and ophthalmopathy. Amplified TCR beta CDR3 regions derived from RNA transcripts. HTBI primers were used for first-round RT-PCR of the TCR CDR3. TCRdb fed the multiplex PCR reads into MiXCR, producing one record per CDR3 protein. Of 250,000 to 300,000 distinct CDR3 sequences listed, 17% are singletons. The material sequenced was blood. Every receptor here comes from a woman in her sixties or seventies with Graves' ophthalmopathy.

This clonotype was seen a few times. The chain joins TRBV5-1 to TRBJ2-2, with D possibly matching TRBD1 (5 bases). Trimming removed 4 bases at V and 3 bases at J, with 16 bases between. CDR1 is SGHRS and CDR2 is YFSETQ in the germline V gene. This CDR3 is built from 16 residues. CDR3 in amino acids: CASSLGERADTGELFF. CDR3 in DNA: TGCGCCAGCAGCCTAGGGGAAAGGGCGGACACCGGGGAGCTGTTTTTT.

This clonotype was detected ten times or more. The CDR3 here is CAISDGRGGETQYF. The CDR3 nucleotides read TGTGCCATCAGTGACGGCAGGGGAGGGGAGACCCAGTACTTC. The J gene is TRBJ2-5, the V gene TRBV10-3; D is perhaps TRBD2 (7 bases). Trimming pared 3 bases from V and 5 bases from J, leaving 13 bases between. The CDR3 length is 14 residues. The germline V gene encodes CDR1 ENHRY and CDR2 SYGVKD.

CDR3 region: CAWTPGDRVSYEQYF. The CDR3 coding sequence is TGTGCCTGGACCCCCGGGGACAGGGTCTCCTACGAGCAGTACTTC. V usage is TRBV30 and J usage is TRBJ2-7; 9 nucleotides match TRBD1. V lost 4 bases and J lost 0; bases outside the gene matches: 7. Germline V gene sequence: CDR1 GTSNPN, CDR2 SVGIG (reference sequence). CDR3 length: 15 amino acids.

This clonotype has ten or more counts. V is TRBV4-3 and J is TRBJ2-3; D uncertain. The CDR3 is made up of 15 amino acids. Looked up from germline, CDR1 is LGHNA and CDR2 is YSLEER. Trimming pared 0 bases from V and 1 base from J, leaving 8 bases between. CDR3 sequence reads: CASSQEALGTDTQYF. The DNA for the CDR3 is TGCGCCAGCAGCCAAGAAGCACTTGGCACAGATACGCAGTATTTT.

There are many counts of this clonotype. The rearrangement uses TRBV7-9 and TRBJ2-3, with D perhaps TRBD1 (5 bases). Germline V gene data show CDR1 as SEHNR and CDR2 as FQNEAQ (reference sequence). V lost 6 bases and J lost 0, with 13 bases in between. The CDR3 loop spans 15 amino acids. CDR3 DNA sequence: TGTGCCAGCAGTTTGACAGTGCCTAGCACAGATACGCAGTATTTT. Protein sequence: CASSLTVPSTDTQYF.

This clonotype was recorded a few times. V usage is TRBV4-2 and J usage is TRBJ2-7; D may be TRBD2 (6 bases). Per germline, CDR1 LGHNA and CDR2 YNFKEQ. V was trimmed by 4 bases and J by 5 bases, leaving 21 bases between them. The length of the CDR3 is 16 residues. CDR3 in DNA: TGTGCCAGCAGCCTCGGAAGGGGAGGTGCGCCGGACGAGCAGTACTTC. Residues: CASSLGRGGAPDEQYF.

This clonotype was seen repeatedly, ten times or more. The CDR3 nucleotides are TGTGCCAGCAGTTACTCGATCAGCAATGAGCAGTTCTTC. It specifies CASSYSISNEQFF. V and J are TRBV6-2 or TRBV6-3 and TRBJ2-1; unclear D gene. Germline loops: CDR1 MNHEY, CDR2 SVGEGT. V lost 0 bases, J lost 6 bases, and 6 bases lay in between. The CDR3 consists of 13 residues.

This clonotype showed up many times. J is TRBJ2-1 and V is TRBV3-1, with TRBD1 identical over 10 bases. After removal of 6 bases from V and 5 bases from J, the junction contained 7 bases not matched to a gene. Germline CDR1 is LGHDT and CDR2 is YNNKEL (reference sequence). This CDR3 is 15 amino acids long. The CDR3 bases are TGTGCCAGCAGTCGCCGGGACAGGGGTCACAATGAGCAGTTCTTC. This sequence encodes CASSRRDRGHNEQFF.

This chain connects TRBV3-1 to TRBJ2-1; TRBD1 is a possible D gene (7 bases). Germline CDR1 is LGHDT and CDR2 is YNNKEL (reference sequence). Trimming left V 3 bases short and J 2 bases short, with 14 bases between. The CDR3 loop spans 16 amino acids. Here the CDR3 reads CASSQGRRGAYNEQFF. The CDR3 coding sequence is TGTGCCAGCAGCCAGGGGCGCAGGGGGGCCTACAATGAGCAGTTCTTC.

This clonotype was seen a handful of times. The rearrangement joins TRBV7-2 to TRBJ2-7, with a tentative D call TRBD1 (6 bases). Per the germline V gene, CDR1 is SGHTA and CDR2 is FQGNSA. The germline V and J ends were trimmed by 7 bases and 1 base, with 17 bases remaining between them. The CDR3 consists of 15 residues. CDR3 amino acids: CASIPTDRRSYEQYF. The CDR3 nucleotides are TGTGCCAGCATCCCCACCGACAGGAGGTCCTACGAGCAGTACTTC.

This rearrangement joins TRBV9 to TRBJ2-7; D possibly corresponds to TRBD1 (6 bases). This CDR3 is built from 13 residues. CDR1 is SGDLS and CDR2 is YYNGEE in the germline V gene. The V end was cut by 2 bases, the J end by 6 bases, with 12 bases between. This chain's CDR3 is CASSVRIGGEQYF. In DNA, the CDR3 is TGTGCCAGCAGCGTCCGAATAGGGGGCGAGCAGTACTTC.

This clonotype was seen ten or more times. The chain uses TRBV24-1 and TRBJ1-4; the match to TRBD1 covers 7 bases. This CDR3 comprises 14 residues. CDR1 is KGHDR, CDR2 SFDVKD, per germline. V trimming: 9 bases; J trimming: 7 bases; junction bases outside the gene matches: 10. CDR3 loop: CATGATGSGEKLFF. The CDR3 DNA reads TGTGCCACCGGGGCGACAGGGTCGGGTGAAAAACTGTTTTTT.

This chain uses TRBV5-4 with TRBJ2-3; D not certain. The CDR3 consists of 15 residues. The ends were cut back, 4 bases at V and 0 bases at J, with 12 bases in the middle. Germline V gene lookup returns CDR1 SGHNT and CDR2 YYREEE (reference sequence). CDR3 DNA: TGTGCCAGCAGCCCCCTCGGTGCTAGCACAGATACGCAGTATTTT. This encodes CASSPLGASTDTQYF.

This clonotype has at least ten counts. Germline is not matched at one junction end, which may reflect a read error. The rearrangement joins TRBV7-2 to TRBJ2-7; no reliable D call. The germline V gene encodes CDR1 SGHTA and CDR2 FQGNSA. This CDR3 has 15 amino acids. The CDR3 DNA follows: TGTGCCAGCAGCTTTAGTGGGCCACAAACCTACAAGCAGTACTTC. It specifies CASSFSGPQTYKQYF.

This clonotype has ten or more counts. The chain is built from TRBV7-8 and TRBJ2-7, with 8 bases lining up with TRBD2. Per the germline V gene, CDR1 is SGHVS and CDR2 is FQNEAQ. This CDR3 spans 16 amino acids. Trimming at V came to 0 bases and at J to 1 base, leaving 5 bases not matched to a gene. Here the CDR3 DNA reads TGTGCCAGCAGCTTAGCGGCGGGGGGTGTTTCCTACGAGCAGTACTTC. Amino acids: CASSLAAGGVSYEQYF.

This clonotype appeared many times. The V gene is TRBV4-2, the J gene TRBJ2-7; 8 bases are a match to TRBD1. Germline V gene sequence: CDR1 LGHNA, CDR2 YNFKEQ. Trimming at V came to 1 base and at J to 1 base, leaving 3 bases not matched to a gene. The CDR3 consists of 15 residues. The DNA for the CDR3 is TGTGCCAGCAGCCAAGGACAGGGGCTGTCCTACGAGCAGTACTTC. Protein product: CASSQGQGLSYEQYF.

This clonotype was recorded at least ten times. The gene calls are TRBV27 and TRBJ2-1; D unclear. The CDR3 spans 13 residues. Trimming took 5 bases from V and 7 from J, leaving 12 bases between them. Germline CDR1 and CDR2: MNHEY and SMNVEV (reference sequence). CDR3 coding DNA: TGTGCCAGCAGTCTCCGGACCCCAAATGAGCAGTTCTTC. Translating it yields CASSLRTPNEQFF.

Of note for this clonotype: This could be a read error, since a much larger clone is one nucleotide away. The chain is built from TRBV28 and TRBJ2-2, with TRBD2 as a possible D gene (5 bases). The germline V gene has CDR1 MDHEN and CDR2 SYDVKM. The CDR3 is 14 residues long. CDR3 sequence reads: CASSRRIGPGELVF. DNA for the CDR3: TGTGCCAGCAGTAGAAGGATTGGGCCCGGGGAGCTGGTTTTT.